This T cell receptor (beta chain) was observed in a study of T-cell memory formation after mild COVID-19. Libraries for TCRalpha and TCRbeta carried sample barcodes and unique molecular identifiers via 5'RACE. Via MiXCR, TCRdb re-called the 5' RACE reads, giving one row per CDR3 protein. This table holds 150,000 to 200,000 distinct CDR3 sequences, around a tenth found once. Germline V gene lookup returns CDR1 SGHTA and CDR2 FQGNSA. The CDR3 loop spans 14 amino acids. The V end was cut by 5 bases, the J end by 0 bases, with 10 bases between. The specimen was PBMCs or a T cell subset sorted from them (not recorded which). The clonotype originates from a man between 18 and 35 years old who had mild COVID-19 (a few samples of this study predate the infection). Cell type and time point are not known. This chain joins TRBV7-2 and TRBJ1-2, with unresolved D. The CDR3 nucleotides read TGTGCCAGCAGCCCCCACGGAGCTAACTATGGCTACACCTTC. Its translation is CASSPHGANYGYTF.